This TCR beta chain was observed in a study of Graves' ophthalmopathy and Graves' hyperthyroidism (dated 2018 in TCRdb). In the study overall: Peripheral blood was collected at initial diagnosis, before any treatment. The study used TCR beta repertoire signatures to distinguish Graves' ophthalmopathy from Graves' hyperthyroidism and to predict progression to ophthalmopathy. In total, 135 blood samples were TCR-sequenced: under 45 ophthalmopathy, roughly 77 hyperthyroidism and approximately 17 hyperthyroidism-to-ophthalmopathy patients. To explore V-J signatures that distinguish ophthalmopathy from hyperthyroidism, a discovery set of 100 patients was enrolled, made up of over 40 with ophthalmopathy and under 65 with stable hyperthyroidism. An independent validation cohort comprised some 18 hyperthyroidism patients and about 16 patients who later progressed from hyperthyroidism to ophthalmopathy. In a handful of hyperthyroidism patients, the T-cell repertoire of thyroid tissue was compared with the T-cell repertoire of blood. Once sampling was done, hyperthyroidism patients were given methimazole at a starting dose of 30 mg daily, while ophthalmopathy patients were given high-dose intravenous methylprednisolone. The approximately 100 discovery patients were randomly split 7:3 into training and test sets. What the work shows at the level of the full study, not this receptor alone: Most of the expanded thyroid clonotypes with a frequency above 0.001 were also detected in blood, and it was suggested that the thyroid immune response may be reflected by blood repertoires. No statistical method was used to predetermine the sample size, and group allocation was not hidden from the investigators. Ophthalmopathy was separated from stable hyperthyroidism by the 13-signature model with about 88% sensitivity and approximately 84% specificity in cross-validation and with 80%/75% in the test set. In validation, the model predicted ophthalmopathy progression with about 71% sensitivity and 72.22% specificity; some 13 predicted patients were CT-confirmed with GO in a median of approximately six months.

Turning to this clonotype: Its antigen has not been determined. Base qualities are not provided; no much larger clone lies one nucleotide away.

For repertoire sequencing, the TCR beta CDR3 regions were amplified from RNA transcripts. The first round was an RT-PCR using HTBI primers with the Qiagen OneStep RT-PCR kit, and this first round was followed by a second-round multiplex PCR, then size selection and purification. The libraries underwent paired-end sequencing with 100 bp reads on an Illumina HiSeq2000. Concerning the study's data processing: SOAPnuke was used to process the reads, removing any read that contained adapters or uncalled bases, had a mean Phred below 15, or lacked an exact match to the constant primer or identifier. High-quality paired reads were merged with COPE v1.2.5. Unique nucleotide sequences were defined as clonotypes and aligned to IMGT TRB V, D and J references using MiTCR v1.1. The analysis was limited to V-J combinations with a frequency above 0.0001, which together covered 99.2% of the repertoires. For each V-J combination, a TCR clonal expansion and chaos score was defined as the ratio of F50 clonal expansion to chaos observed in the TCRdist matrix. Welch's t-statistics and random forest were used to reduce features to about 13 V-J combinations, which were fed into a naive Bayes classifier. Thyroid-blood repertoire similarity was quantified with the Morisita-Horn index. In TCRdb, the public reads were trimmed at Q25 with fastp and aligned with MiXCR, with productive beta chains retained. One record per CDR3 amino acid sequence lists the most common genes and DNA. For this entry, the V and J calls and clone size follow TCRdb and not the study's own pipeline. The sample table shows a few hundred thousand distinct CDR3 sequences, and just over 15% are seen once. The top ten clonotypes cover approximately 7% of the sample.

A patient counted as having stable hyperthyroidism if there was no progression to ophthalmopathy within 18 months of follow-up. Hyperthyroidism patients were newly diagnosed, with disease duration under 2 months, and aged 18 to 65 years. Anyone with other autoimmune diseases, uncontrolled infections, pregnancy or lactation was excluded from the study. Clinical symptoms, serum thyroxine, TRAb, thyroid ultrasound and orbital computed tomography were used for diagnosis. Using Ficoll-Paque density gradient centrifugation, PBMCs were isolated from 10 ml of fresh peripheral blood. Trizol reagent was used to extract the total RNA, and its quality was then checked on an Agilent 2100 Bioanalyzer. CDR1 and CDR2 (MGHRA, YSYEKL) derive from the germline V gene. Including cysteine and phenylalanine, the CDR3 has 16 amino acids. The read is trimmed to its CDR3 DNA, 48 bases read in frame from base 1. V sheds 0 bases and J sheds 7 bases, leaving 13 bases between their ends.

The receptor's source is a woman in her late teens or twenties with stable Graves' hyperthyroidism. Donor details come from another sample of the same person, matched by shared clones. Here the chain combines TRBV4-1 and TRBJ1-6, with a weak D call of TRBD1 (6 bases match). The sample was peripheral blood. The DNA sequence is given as TGCGCCAGCAGCCAAGATTTGGGGGCGTGGAATTCACCCCTCCACTTT. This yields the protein CASSQDLGAWNSPLHF.